The clone carrying this TCR beta chain was seen once. It may be a read error: a sequence one base away is much more abundant. The sample carries other DNA sequences with the same CDR3. Libraries were prepared by immunoSEQ multiplex PCR; TCRdb keeps only in-frame clonotypes and omits some of them. The data contain hundreds of clones, about an eighth of them singletons. V shed 7 bases and J 4 bases; nucleotides not matched to a gene: 8. In germline, CDR1 is MNHEY, CDR2 SMNVEV (reference sequence). The CDR3 covers 15 residues. The data were taken from a study of tumour-infiltrating T cells in Burkitt lymphoma. Background on the study: All epidemiological Burkitt lymphoma subtypes were represented in the cohort. Survival, overall and progression-free, tracked with productive clonality.

This sequence joins TRBV27 and TRBJ2-1; 9 bases line up with TRBD2. The specimen sequenced was tumor tissue. This sequence was found in a human donor with Burkitt lymphoma. CDR3 residues: CASKNSGGGYNEQFF. As DNA, the CDR3 is TGTGCCAGCAAAAATAGCGGGGGAGGTTACAATGAGCAGTTCTTC.